This T cell receptor beta chain came from a study of T cells in Graves' hyperthyroidism and ophthalmopathy (dated by TCRdb to between 2018 and 2021). Some background on the complete study: Peripheral blood was sampled at the time of initial diagnosis, prior to any treatment. The study also compared thyroid tissue and blood T-cell repertoires from a handful of Graves' hyperthyroidism patients. The roughly 90 discovery patients were divided at random into training and test sets in a 7:3 ratio. An independent validation cohort of 18 to 20 hyperthyroidism patients and some 15 patients who later progressed to ophthalmopathy tested prospective prediction of ophthalmopathy. After sampling, hyperthyroidism patients received methimazole starting at 30 mg daily, and ophthalmopathy patients received high-dose intravenous methylprednisolone. According to the paper, TCR Vbeta CDR3 sequencing was carried out on some 140 peripheral blood samples, which came from some 41 ophthalmopathy, roughly 75 hyperthyroidism and approximately 17 progressor patients. TCR V-J signatures able to tell the groups apart were searched for in a discovery cohort of around 95 patients, of whom more than 40 had Graves' ophthalmopathy and around 57 had stable Graves' hyperthyroidism. Paper-wide results and their limitations: Sample size was not statistically predetermined, and blinding of investigators to group allocation was not performed. In validation, the model predicted progression to ophthalmopathy a median of about 6.5 months before onset, with about 71% sensitivity and about 75% specificity. Blood samples also contained most of the expanded thyroid clonotypes (frequency above 0.001), which suggests that blood repertoires may reflect thyroid immune responses. A 13 V-J signature model separated ophthalmopathy from stable hyperthyroidism, with around 90% sensitivity and roughly 82% specificity in cross-validation and 80%/75% in testing.

Hyperthyroidism patients were newly diagnosed, had a disease duration of under 2 months, and were aged 18 to 65 years. The study excluded patients with uncontrolled infections, other autoimmune diseases, pregnancy or lactation. Diagnoses were established on the basis of clinical symptoms, serum thyroxine and TRAb, thyroid ultrasound, and orbital computed tomography. Blood from progressor patients was collected at the time of first diagnosis with hyperthyroidism, before any ophthalmopathy symptoms had appeared. PBMCs were isolated from 7.5 to 10 ml of fresh peripheral blood by Ficoll-Paque density gradient centrifugation. Progressor patients were initially diagnosed with Graves' hyperthyroidism and developed ophthalmopathy during follow-up. Total RNA was extracted using Trizol reagent, and RNA quality was assessed on an Agilent 2100 Bioanalyzer. There are a few counts of this clonotype. Its antigen specificity is not known. The record has no base qualities; no much larger clone is one base away.

The V and J ends are trimmed by 3 bases and 3 bases, leaving 10 bases between them. Including cysteine and phenylalanine, the CDR3 has 13 amino acids. Only CDR3 DNA remains: 39 bases, in frame from the first base. From the germline V gene (reference sequence), CDR1 is SGHKS and CDR2 is YYEKEE. The TCR beta CDR3 regions were amplified from RNA transcripts. The first round of RT-PCR for the TCR CDR3 was performed with the HTBI primer set and the Qiagen OneStep RT-PCR kit. Libraries were constructed in a second round of multiplex PCR, after which size selection and purification were carried out. Paired-end sequencing of the libraries was performed with 100 bp reads on an Illumina HiSeq2000. In the source study's methods: SOAPnuke was used to process the raw data, removing reads that contained adapters or uncalled bases, had a mean Phred below 15, or lacked an exact match to the constant primer or identifier. High-quality paired reads were merged using COPE v1.2.5, and each unique nucleotide sequence was defined as a clonotype. MiTCR v1.1 was used to align the clonotypes against IMGT TRBV, TRBD and TRBJ reference segments. The analysis was restricted to V-J combinations with a frequency above 0.0001, which together covered 99.2% of the repertoires. A TCS score was defined as the ratio of F50 (clonal expansion) to E x V (chaos), with BLOSUM62-based TCRdist applied between CDR3 peptides within each V-J. Welch's t-statistics and random forest reduced roughly 530 V-J features to 10 to 15, which were used in a naive Bayes classifier (R e1071). TCRdb cleaned the public reads at Q25 with fastp, built clones with MiXCR and kept in-frame beta chains. Rows matching on CDR3 protein sequence are summarized as one entry with the most common DNA and genes. These V and J calls are TCRdb output, not the study's own analysis. The sample table contains 250,000 or so distinct CDR3 sequences; only one count was recorded for nearly 15% of them. The ten largest clonotypes hold over 30% of the sample.

The chain couples TRBV5-5 to TRBJ2-7; no D gene can be assigned with confidence. The specimen was blood. This TCR came from a woman in her 50s with Graves' hyperthyroidism that later progressed to Graves' ophthalmopathy. The DNA is as follows: TGTGCCAGCAGCTCGCCCACCTTCTACGAGCAGTACTTC. This translates into CASSSPTFYEQYF.